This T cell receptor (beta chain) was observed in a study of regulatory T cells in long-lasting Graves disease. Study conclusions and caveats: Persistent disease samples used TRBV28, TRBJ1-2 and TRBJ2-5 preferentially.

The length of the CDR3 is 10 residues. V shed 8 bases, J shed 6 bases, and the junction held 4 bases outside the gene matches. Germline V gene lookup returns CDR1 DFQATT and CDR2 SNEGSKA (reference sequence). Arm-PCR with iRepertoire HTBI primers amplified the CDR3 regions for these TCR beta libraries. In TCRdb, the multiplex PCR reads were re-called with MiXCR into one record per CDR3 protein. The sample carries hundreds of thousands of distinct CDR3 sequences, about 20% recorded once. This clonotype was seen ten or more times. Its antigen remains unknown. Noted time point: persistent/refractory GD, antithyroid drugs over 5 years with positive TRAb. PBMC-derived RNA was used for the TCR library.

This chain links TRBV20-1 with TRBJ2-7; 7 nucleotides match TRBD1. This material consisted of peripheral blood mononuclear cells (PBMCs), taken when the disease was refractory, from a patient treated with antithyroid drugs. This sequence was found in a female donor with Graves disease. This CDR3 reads CSKGGGEQYF. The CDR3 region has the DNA TGCAGTAAAGGGGGCGGCGAGCAGTACTTC.